Below are 21 T cell receptor beta chains sequenced from a single sample in a study of T cell repertoires in cytomegalovirus infection. TCRdb reanalysed the reads using MiXCR and keeps one entry per CDR3 protein. Of 150,000 to 200,000 distinct CDR3 sequences in the sample, 28% were seen once. Sequenced input: PBMCs. Receptors originate from a human donor in good health (CMV status not recorded). Some clones in this sample may be carry-over from other donors' samples.

In its sample, this clonotype was seen a few times. This chain uses TRBV19 with TRBJ2-7, with 9 positions matching TRBD1. This CDR3 has 15 residues. With 6 bases clipped from V and 3 bases from J, the junction kept 9 bases outside the gene matches. Germline CDR1 LNHDA, CDR2 SQIVND (reference sequence). This CDR3 reads CASSFGQGTLYEQYF. The CDR3 nucleotides are TGTGCCAGTAGCTTCGGACAGGGGACTCTCTACGAGCAGTACTTC. Supplemented by reference TRBV19 and TRBJ2-7, the full variable domain reads DGGITQSPKYLFRKEGQNVTLSCEQNLNHDAMYWYRQDPGQGLRLIYYSQIVNDFQKGDIAEGYSVSREKKESFPLTVTSAQKNPTAFYLCASSFGQGTLYEQYFGPGTRLTVT.

The V call is TRBV7-6, the J call TRBJ2-7; D is undetermined. Between the trimmed V and J ends, which lost 4 bases and 7 bases, there was a span of 17 bases. Germline V CDR1 and CDR2: SGHVS, FNYEAQ. The CDR3 is 14 amino acids. CDR3 bases: TGTGCCAGCAGCTCGACCTTGGGGTTAGAGGAGCAGTACTTC. Residues: CASSSTLGLEEQYF. The full variable domain, its missing parts supplied by reference TRBV7-6 and TRBJ2-7, is GAGVSQSPRYKVTKRGQDVALRCDPISGHVSLYWYRQALGQGPEFLTYFNYEAQQDKSGLPNDRFSAERPEGSISTLTIQRTEQRDSAMYRCASSSTLGLEEQYFGPGTRLTVT.

This chain uses TRBV29-1 with TRBJ1-4; a possible D gene is TRBD1 (5 bases). Germline CDR1 is SQVTM and CDR2 is ANQGSEA. Trimming removed 0 bases at V and 12 bases at J, with 20 bases between. The CDR3 extends over 15 amino acids. CDR3 protein: CSVEDPRGGGVELFF. The CDR3 nucleotides are TGCAGCGTTGAAGATCCCCGTGGCGGGGGGGTGGAACTGTTTTTT.

The chain couples TRBV5-5 to TRBJ1-1; D remains ambiguous. Trimming took 4 bases from V and 3 from J, leaving 16 bases between them. The germline gives CDR1 SGHKS, CDR2 YYEKEE (reference sequence). The CDR3 has 15 residues. CDR3 loop: CASSVEAARYTEAFF. CDR3 nucleotide sequence: TGTGCCAGCAGCGTCGAGGCGGCCCGATACACTGAAGCTTTCTTT.

The chain combines TRBV7-9 with TRBJ2-6; perhaps TRBD2 as D (6 bases). Trimming shortened V by 11 bases and J by 2 bases, and 19 bases separated the two germline ends. The V gene's germline CDR1 is SEHNR and CDR2 FQNEAQ (reference sequence). The CDR3 contains 16 residues. CDR3 in DNA: TGTGCCGGAGGGCGGGGAAGTAATACTGGGGCCAACGTCCTGACTTTC. As protein: CAGGRGSNTGANVLTF.

This clonotype was seen a handful of times. This chain joins TRBV20-1 and TRBJ1-6, with D possibly being TRBD1 (5 bases). Trimming left V 0 bases short and J 9 bases short, with 15 bases between. The CDR3 covers 15 residues. Germline CDR1 reads DFQATT; CDR2 reads SNEGSKA (reference sequence). Here the CDR3 DNA reads TGCAGTGCTAGAGATTACAGGACGGCGAGTTCACCCCTCCACTTT. This gives the protein CSARDYRTASSPLHF.

This clonotype showed up just a few times. The chain links TRBV29-1 to TRBJ1-1; D might be TRBD1 (6 bases). The CDR3 extends over 13 amino acids. Trimming took 2 bases from V and 5 from J, leaving 12 bases between them. Germline CDR1 SQVTM, CDR2 ANQGSEA. The CDR3 here is CSVERGGNTEAFF. The CDR3 DNA sequence: TGCAGCGTTGAAAGGGGGGGAAATACTGAAGCTTTCTTT.

The chain is built from TRBV12-3 or TRBV12-4 and TRBJ1-5; 8 bases map to TRBD1. V lost 2 bases to trimming and J lost 6 bases; unmatched junction nucleotides: 3. The CDR3 covers 14 residues. The CDR3 loop is CASSLSGGTQPQHF. CDR3 DNA: TGTGCCAGCAGTTTATCAGGGGGCACTCAGCCCCAGCATTTT.

In this sample, this clonotype turned up once. This chain links TRBV7-9 with TRBJ2-5; tentatively, D is TRBD2 (5 bases). Germline loops: CDR1 SEHNR, CDR2 FQNEAQ (reference sequence). The CDR3 runs 13 residues. Trimming cost V 2 bases and J 6 bases, with 10 bases left between them. CDR3 loop: CASSLPSLKTQYF. DNA for the CDR3: TGTGCCAGCAGCTTACCTAGCCTAAAGACCCAGTACTTC.

This clonotype was seen a handful of times. The V and J genes are TRBV20-1 and TRBJ2-4; the match to TRBD2 covers 12 bases. The germline V gene encodes CDR1 DFQATT and CDR2 SNEGSKA (reference sequence). The CDR3 is 16 amino acids. The V and J ends lost 2 bases and 7 bases, in that order; junction bases with no gene match: 9. The CDR3 DNA sequence: TGCAGTGCTAGATCTGGGCTAGCGGGGGGGCGGAACATTCAGTACTTC. Translation: CSARSGLAGGRNIQYF.

This clonotype was detected once. This chain joins TRBV27 and TRBJ2-1; 8 bases match TRBD1. Germline CDR1 reads MNHEY; CDR2 reads SMNVEV (reference sequence). This CDR3 is 14 amino acids long. Losses at the gene ends were 5 bases for V and 10 bases for J; bases not matched to a gene: 10. CDR3 bases: TGTGCCAGCAGTCTAGGGACAGGAAGGGACGAGCAGTTCTTC. This translates into CASSLGTGRDEQFF.

This clonotype was counted a few times. V gene TRBV29-1 combines with J gene TRBJ2-3; possibly TRBD1 for D (5 bases). Germline V gene lookup returns CDR1 SQVTM and CDR2 ANQGSEA. The CDR3 covers 15 residues. Trimming took off 1 base at V and 6 bases at J, with 17 bases between the two ends. The CDR3 DNA is TGCAGCGTTGAAGTCCAGGGCCTCGGTGGGGATACGCAGTATTTT. Translating gives CSVEVQGLGGDTQYF.

At least ten counts were recorded for this clonotype. The genes are TRBV4-1 and TRBJ1-2; D possibly corresponds to TRBD1 (5 bases). V gave up 3 bases and J gave up 2 bases, with 13 bases separating them. The CDR3 consists of 15 residues. Per germline, CDR1 MGHRA and CDR2 YSYEKL. The CDR3 reads CASSHYGAQNYGYTF. In nucleotides, the CDR3 is TGCGCCAGCAGCCACTACGGGGCCCAGAACTATGGCTACACCTTC.

This sequence joins TRBV19 and TRBJ1-5; no definite D call. The CDR3 runs 14 residues. The V end was cut by 5 bases, the J end by 3 bases, with 11 bases between. Germline V lookup: CDR1 LNHDA, CDR2 SQIVND (reference sequence). The CDR3 nucleotides are TGTGCCAGTAGTGCCGATAACCTCAATCAGCCCCAGCATTTT. This encodes CASSADNLNQPQHF.

The V and J genes are TRBV7-3 and TRBJ2-3; tentatively, D is TRBD2 (6 bases). This CDR3 spans 15 amino acids. Germline CDR1 reads SGHTA; CDR2 reads FQGTGA. Trimming took off 2 bases at V and 6 bases at J, with 15 bases between the two ends. Written as DNA, the CDR3 is TGTGCCAGCAGCTTAGGGACTCGGTCCTACGATACGCAGTATTTT. Protein sequence: CASSLGTRSYDTQYF.

The genes are TRBV7-6 and TRBJ1-2; D uncertain. The CDR3 contains 14 residues. V dropped 2 bases and J dropped 6 bases, with 13 bases sitting between them. Looked up from germline, CDR1 is SGHVS and CDR2 is FNYEAQ. The CDR3 is CASSLSGFGNGYTF. The CDR3 region has the DNA TGTGCCAGCAGCTTAAGCGGATTCGGGAATGGCTACACCTTC.

This clonotype was recorded many times. This chain links TRBV7-8 with TRBJ1-2; D call uncertain. In germline, CDR1 is SGHVS, CDR2 FQNEAQ. V lost 0 bases and J lost 5, with 13 bases in between. This CDR3 is 15 amino acids long. Here the CDR3 reads CASSLARGDFYGYTF. The CDR3 nucleotides are TGTGCCAGCAGCTTAGCGCGGGGAGATTTTTATGGCTACACCTTC.

CDR3 sequence: CSVEDPAQVYTDTQYF. CDR3 bases: TGCAGCGTTGAAGATCCTGCCCAGGTTTACACAGATACGCAGTATTTT. The chain carries TRBV29-1 and TRBJ2-3; D is unresolved. The germline V gene has CDR1 SQVTM and CDR2 ANQGSEA. The CDR3 loop spans 16 amino acids. V lost 0 bases and J 2 bases, leaving 15 bases between the germline ends.

The J gene is TRBJ2-7, the V gene TRBV19; 7 nucleotides align to TRBD1. This CDR3 comprises 15 residues. CDR1 and CDR2 (germline): LNHDA, SQIVND (reference sequence). With 1 base clipped from V and 4 bases from J, the junction kept 7 bases outside the gene matches. CDR3 DNA: TGTGCCAGTAGTATAGTTACGGGACAGAATTACGAGCAGTACTTC. It codes for CASSIVTGQNYEQYF.

This clonotype was seen a few times. This rearrangement joins TRBV11-3 to TRBJ2-2; TRBD2 is a possible D gene (6 bases). The CDR3 covers 14 residues. Per the germline V gene, CDR1 is SGHNT and CDR2 is YENEEA. The V and J ends lost 7 bases and 7 bases respectively, with 16 bases between them. CDR3 in DNA: TGTGCCAGCACTAAAGGCGCGGGGAGCGGGGAGCTGTTTTTT. This codes for CASTKGAGSGELFF.

At least ten counts were recorded for this clonotype. The J gene is TRBJ1-6, the V gene TRBV7-8; tentative D call: TRBD1 (5 bases). The CDR3 length is 12 residues. Germline CDR1 reads SGHVS; CDR2 reads FQNEAQ. The V end was cut by 4 bases, the J end by 14 bases, with 12 bases between. Written as DNA, the CDR3 is TGTGCCAGCAGCTCCCTGGGGCAAGCCCTCCACTTT. Its translation is CASSSLGQALHF.